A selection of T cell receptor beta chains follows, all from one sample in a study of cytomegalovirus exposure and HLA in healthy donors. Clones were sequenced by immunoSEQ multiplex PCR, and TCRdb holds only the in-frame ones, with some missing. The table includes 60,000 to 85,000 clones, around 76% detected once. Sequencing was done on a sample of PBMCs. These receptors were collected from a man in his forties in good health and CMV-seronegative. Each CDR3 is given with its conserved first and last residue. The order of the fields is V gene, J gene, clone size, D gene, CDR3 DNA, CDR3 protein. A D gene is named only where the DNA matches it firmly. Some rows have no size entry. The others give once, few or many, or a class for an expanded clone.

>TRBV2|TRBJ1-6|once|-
TGTGCCAGCAGTGAAGGGACCGGCGGGTTAAGGGCCCTCCACTTT
CASSEGTGGLRALHF
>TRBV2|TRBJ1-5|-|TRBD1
TGTGCCAGCAGCTTAGAGACAGGGTACCAGCCCCAGCATTTT
CASSLETGYQPQHF
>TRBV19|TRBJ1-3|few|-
TGTGCCAGTAGTATCGGTGACAGCTCTGGAAACACCATATATTTT
CASSIGDSSGNTIYF
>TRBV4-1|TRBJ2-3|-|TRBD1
TGCGCCAGCAGCCGACAGGGGACAGATACGCAGTATTTT
CASSRQGTDTQYF
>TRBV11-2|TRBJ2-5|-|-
TGTGCCAGCAGCTTAGTGTTCGGGAAGCAAGAGACCCAGTACTTC
CASSLVFGKQETQYF
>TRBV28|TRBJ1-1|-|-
TGTGCCAGCACCCCCGCTGGGGGGGGACCTGAAGCTTTCTTT
CASTPAGGGPEAFF
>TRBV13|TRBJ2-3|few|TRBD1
TGTGCCAGCAGCTTACGGACAGGGGGATTGGATACGCAGTATTTT
CASSLRTGGLDTQYF
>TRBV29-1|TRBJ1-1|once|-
TGCAGCGTTGAGCCGGGGGTTGAAGCTTTCTTT
CSVEPGVEAFF
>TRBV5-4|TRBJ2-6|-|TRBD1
TGTGCCAGCAGCCCCTGGAACGACAGGGCTGGGGCCAACGTCCTGACTTTC
CASSPWNDRAGANVLTF
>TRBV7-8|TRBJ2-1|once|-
TGTGCCAGCAGCTTTGAAGGCAGGGGAATTGGGAATGAGCAGTTCTTC
CASSFEGRGIGNEQFF
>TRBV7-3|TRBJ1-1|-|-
TGTGCCAGCAGCTCCGAAGCGAACACTGAAGCTTTCTTT
CASSSEANTEAFF
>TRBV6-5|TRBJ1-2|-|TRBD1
TGTGCCAGCAGTTACTCGGACAGGGATGTCTATGGCTACACCTTC
CASSYSDRDVYGYTF
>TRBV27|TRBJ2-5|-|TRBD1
TGTGCCAGCAGTTTCCTGGGACAGCAAGAGACCCAGTACTTC
CASSFLGQQETQYF
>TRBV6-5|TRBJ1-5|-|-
TGTGCCAGCACTAAAAACTCGGATCAGCCCCAGCATTTT
CASTKNSDQPQHF
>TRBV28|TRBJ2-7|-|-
TGTGCCAGCAGCGCAGCGGACAGCCACGAGCAGTACTTC
CASSAADSHEQYF
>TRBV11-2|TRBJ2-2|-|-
TGTGCCAGCAGCGAAGGACTCCTAAAAAACACCGGGGAGCTGTTTTTT
CASSEGLLKNTGELFF
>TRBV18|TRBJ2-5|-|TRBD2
TGTGCCACCAGACCGGGACTAGCGGCCCAGTACCAAGAGACCCAGTACTTC
CATRPGLAAQYQETQYF
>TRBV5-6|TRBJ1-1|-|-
TGTGCCAGCAGGCGCCGGGACTCTAACACTGAAGCTTTCTTT
CASRRRDSNTEAFF
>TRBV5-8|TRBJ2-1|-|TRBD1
TGTGCCAGTGACTACAGGGGGCAGAGGGAGCAGTTCTTC
CASDYRGQREQFF
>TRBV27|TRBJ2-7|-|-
TGTGCCAGCAGTTTATACTATACAGACTACGAGCAGTACTTC
CASSLYYTDYEQYF
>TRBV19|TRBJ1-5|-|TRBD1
TGTGCCAGTACTGTACAGGGGGCTCGCAATCAGCCCCAGCATTTT
CASTVQGARNQPQHF
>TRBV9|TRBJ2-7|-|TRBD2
TGTGCCAGCAGCGTTTTTGCGGGAGCCTACGAGCAGTACTTC
CASSVFAGAYEQYF
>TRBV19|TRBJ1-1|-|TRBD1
TGTGCCAGTAGTATAGTTGGACAGGAGAACACTGAAGCTTTCTTT
CASSIVGQENTEAFF
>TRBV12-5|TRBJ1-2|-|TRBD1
TGTGCTAGTGGTTTGGGTCAGGGGGCCCCCTATGGCTACACCTTC
CASGLGQGAPYGYTF
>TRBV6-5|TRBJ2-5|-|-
TGTGCCAGCAGTTCCCCAGCGGAAGAGACCCAGTACTTC
CASSSPAEETQYF
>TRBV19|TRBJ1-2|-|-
TGTGCCAGTAGTCCCGGGTCTTCGGGGAACTATGGCTACACCTTC
CASSPGSSGNYGYTF
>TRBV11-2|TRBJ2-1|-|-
TGTGCCAGCCGATTCGTAGGGGGTGAGGGTGAGCAGTTCTTC
CASRFVGGEGEQFF
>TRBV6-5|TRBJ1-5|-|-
TGTGCCAGCAGAGCACGGAGGGGAAATCAGCCCCAGCATTTT
CASRARRGNQPQHF
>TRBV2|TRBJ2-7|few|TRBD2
TGTGCCAGCAGTGTCTCTCCATATATTGGGACTAGCGGGTTCTACGAGCAGTACTTC
CASSVSPYIGTSGFYEQYF
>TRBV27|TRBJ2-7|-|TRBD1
TGTGCCAGCAGTTTGGGACAGACGAGGGTCTACGAGCAGTACTTC
CASSLGQTRVYEQYF
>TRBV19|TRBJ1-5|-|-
TGTGCCAGTAGTAAAACAGGGAGCCGAGGTCAGCCCCAGCATTTT
CASSKTGSRGQPQHF
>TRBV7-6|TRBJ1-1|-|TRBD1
TGTGCCAGCAGCTTAGAATACAGGGGGAGTGGCGCTGAAGCTTTCTTT
CASSLEYRGSGAEAFF
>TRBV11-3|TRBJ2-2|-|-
TGTGCCAGCAGCTTAGGCACTACAAACACCGGGGAGCTGTTTTTT
CASSLGTTNTGELFF
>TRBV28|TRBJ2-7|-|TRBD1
TGTGCCAGCAGTCCCCGAGACAGGGGGAATTACGAGCAGTACTTC
CASSPRDRGNYEQYF
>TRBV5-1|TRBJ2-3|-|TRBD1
TGCGCCAGCGGATCGGACAGGGCCTCAGATACGCAGTATTTT
CASGSDRASDTQYF
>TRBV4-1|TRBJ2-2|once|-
TGCGCCAGCAGCCAAGAACCTATTTTAACCGGGGAGCTGTTTTTT
CASSQEPILTGELFF
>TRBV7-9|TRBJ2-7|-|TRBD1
TGTGCCAGCAGCCGTACGACAGGGGGCGAGGGCGAGCAGTACTTC
CASSRTTGGEGEQYF
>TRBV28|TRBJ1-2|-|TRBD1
TGTGCCAGCAGGTACGTTGGGACAGCCCCCTATGGCTACACCTTC
CASRYVGTAPYGYTF
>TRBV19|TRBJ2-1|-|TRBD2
TGTGCCACTTCGCGGGGGTTCAATGAGCAGTTCTTC
CATSRGFNEQFF
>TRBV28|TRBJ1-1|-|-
TGTGCCAGCAGCTCCACAGGAGTGGATGCGGCTGAAGCTTTCTTT
CASSSTGVDAAEAFF
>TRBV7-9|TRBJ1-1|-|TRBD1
TGTGCCAGCAGCGCACAGGGGCTCGTCGACACTGAAGCTTTCTTT
CASSAQGLVDTEAFF
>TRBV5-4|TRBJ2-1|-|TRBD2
TGTGCCAGCAGCTTGGGAGGCGGGAGGGCCCTCAATGAGCAGTTCTTC
CASSLGGGRALNEQFF
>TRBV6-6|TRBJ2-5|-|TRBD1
TGTGCCAGCAGAAGCGGACAGGGGAGGTATGGAGAGACCCAGTACTTC
CASRSGQGRYGETQYF
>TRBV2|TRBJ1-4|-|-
TGTGCCAGCAAATGGCAGAGGGCAACTAATGAAAAACTGTTTTTT
CASKWQRATNEKLFF